This T cell receptor beta chain was observed in a study of shared T cell receptors in the human thymus. CDR3 length equals 18 residues. Germline V gene lookup returns CDR1 SQVTM and CDR2 ANQGSEA. V lost 0 bases to trimming and J lost 2 bases; unmatched junction nucleotides: 15. This clone has just one count. Profiled with immunoSEQ multiplex PCR; TCRdb holds only in-frame clones, not every one. The sample contains 600,000 to 900,000 clones, roughly 88% of which appear only once. These data were likewise used in another study, on human thymus T cells. This second study says: V and J gene usage appeared biased in thymic and blood repertoires.

The source is a girl younger than two with a congenital heart defect. The sample was thymocytes. V is TRBV29-1 and J is TRBJ2-5; 7 nucleotides match TRBD1. The CDR3 bases are TGCAGCGTTGAAGACGGAGATTTCAACCGGGACAGACAAGAGACCCAGTACTTC. Residues: CSVEDGDFNRDRQETQYF.